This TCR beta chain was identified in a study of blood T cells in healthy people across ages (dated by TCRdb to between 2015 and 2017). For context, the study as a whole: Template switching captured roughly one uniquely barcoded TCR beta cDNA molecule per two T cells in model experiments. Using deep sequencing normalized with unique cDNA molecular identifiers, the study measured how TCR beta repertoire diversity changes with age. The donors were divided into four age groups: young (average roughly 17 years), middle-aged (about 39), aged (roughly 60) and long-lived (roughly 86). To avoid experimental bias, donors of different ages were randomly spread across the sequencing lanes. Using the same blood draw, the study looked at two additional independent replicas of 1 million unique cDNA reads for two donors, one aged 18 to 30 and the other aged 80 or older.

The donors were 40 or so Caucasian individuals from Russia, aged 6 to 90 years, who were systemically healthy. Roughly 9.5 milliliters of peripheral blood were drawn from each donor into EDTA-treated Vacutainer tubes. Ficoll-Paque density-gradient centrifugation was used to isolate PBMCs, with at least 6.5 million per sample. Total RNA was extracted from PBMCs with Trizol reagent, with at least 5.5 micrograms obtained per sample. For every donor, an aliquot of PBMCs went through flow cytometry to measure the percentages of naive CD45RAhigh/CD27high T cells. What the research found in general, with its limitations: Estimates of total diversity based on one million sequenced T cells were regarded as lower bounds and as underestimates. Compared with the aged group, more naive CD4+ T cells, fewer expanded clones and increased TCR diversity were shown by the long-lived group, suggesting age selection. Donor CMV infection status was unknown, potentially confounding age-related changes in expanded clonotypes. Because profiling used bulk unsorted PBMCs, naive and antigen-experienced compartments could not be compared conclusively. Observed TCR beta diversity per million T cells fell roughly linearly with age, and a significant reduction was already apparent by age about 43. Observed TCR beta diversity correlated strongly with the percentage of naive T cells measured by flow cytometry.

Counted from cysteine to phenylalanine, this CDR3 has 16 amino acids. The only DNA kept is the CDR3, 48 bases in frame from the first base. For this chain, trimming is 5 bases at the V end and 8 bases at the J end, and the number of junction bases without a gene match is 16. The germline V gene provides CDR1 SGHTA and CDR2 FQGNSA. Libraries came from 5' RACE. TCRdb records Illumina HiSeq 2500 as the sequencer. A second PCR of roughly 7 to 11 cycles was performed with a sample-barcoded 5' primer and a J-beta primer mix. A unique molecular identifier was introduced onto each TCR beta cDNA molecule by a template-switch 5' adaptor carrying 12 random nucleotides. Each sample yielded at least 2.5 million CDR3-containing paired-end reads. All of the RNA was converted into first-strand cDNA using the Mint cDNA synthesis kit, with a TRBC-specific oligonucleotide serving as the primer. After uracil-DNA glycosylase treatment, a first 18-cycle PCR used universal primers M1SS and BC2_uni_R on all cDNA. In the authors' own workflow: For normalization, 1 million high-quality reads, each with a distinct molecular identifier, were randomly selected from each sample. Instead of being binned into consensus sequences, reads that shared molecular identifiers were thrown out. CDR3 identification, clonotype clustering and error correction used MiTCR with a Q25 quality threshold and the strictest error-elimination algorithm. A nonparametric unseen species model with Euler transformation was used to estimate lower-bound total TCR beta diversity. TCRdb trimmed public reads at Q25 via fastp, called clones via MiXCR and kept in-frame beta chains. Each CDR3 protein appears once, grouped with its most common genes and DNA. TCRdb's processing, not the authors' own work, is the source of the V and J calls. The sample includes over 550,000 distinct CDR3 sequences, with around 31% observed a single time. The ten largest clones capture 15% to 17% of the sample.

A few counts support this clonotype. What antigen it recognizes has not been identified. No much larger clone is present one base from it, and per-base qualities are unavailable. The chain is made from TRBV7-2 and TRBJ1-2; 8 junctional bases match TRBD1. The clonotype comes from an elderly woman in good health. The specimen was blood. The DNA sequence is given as TGTGCCAGCAGCCCCTGGACAGGGAGAGCTTTTGGGGGCTACACCTTC. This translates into CASSPWTGRAFGGYTF.